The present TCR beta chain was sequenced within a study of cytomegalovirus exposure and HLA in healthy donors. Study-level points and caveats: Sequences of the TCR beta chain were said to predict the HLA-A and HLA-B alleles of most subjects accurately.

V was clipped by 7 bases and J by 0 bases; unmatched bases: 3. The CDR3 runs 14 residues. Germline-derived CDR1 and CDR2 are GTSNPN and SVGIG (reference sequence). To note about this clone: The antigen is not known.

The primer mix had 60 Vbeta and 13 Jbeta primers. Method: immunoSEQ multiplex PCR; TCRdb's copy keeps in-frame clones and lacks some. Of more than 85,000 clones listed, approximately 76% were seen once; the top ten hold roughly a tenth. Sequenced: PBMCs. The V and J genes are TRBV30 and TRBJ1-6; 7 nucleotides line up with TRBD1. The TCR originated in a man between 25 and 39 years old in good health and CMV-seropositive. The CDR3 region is CALTGTSYNSPLHF. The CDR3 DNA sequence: TGTGCCTTGACAGGGACCTCCTATAATTCACCCCTCCACTTT.